This passage covers 18 T cell receptor beta chains from one sample sequenced in a study of breast tumors, draining lymph nodes, adjacent tissues. TCRdb redid the calling of the multiplex PCR reads with MiXCR, one entry per CDR3 protein. The repertoire holds 14,000 to 15,000 distinct CDR3 sequences, around 50% seen once, with about 28% in the top ten. Sequencing was done on a sample of tumor-adjacent breast tissue. These receptors originate from a female donor with breast cancer. Some clones in this sample may be carry-over from other donors' samples.

To note about this clonotype: The germline gene is not matched at one end of the junction; a read error may be the cause. J is TRBJ1-6 and V is TRBV6-5, with 9 bases aligning to TRBD1. The V gene's germline CDR1 is MNHEY and CDR2 SVGAGI. The CDR3 runs 16 residues. The CDR3 DNA follows: TGTGTCAGCAGCGACAGGGGGAGCTCCTATAATTCCCCCCTCCACTTT. Its protein is CVSSDRGSSYNSPLHF.

This clonotype came up many times. This CDR3 is CASKGQAQLSYGYTF. CDR3 DNA sequence: TGTGCCAGTAAGGGGCAGGCCCAACTTAGCTATGGCTACACCTTC. The genes are TRBV19 and TRBJ1-2, with D tentatively TRBD1 (5 bases). Germline V CDR1 and CDR2: LNHDA, SQIVND (reference sequence). The V gene lost 7 bases and the J gene lost 4 bases, with 19 bases spanning the gap. The length of the CDR3 is 15 residues.

As to this clonotype: Because the CDR3's place on the DNA is in doubt, the DNA is left out and the CDR3 is given as listed by TCRdb. V usage is TRBV5-5 and J usage is TRBJ2-7; the DNA was not compared with TRBD1, the D call given in the table. CDR1 is SGHKS, CDR2 YYEKEE, per germline (reference sequence). The CDR3 contains 21 residues when both ends are counted. The CDR3 loop reads CASSFYSCSARDPDRAYEQYF.

The CDR3: CASSLEDNTDTQYF. CDR3 coding DNA: TGCGCCAGCAGCTTGGAAGATAACACAGATACGCAGTATTTT. This rearrangement joins TRBV5-1 to TRBJ2-3; D gene uncertain. CDR3 size: 14 residues. Looked up from germline, CDR1 is SGHRS and CDR2 is YFSETQ. V dropped 0 bases and J dropped 2 bases, with 7 bases sitting between them.

V gene TRBV12-3 or TRBV12-4 combines with J gene TRBJ1-5; the D is unclear. There are 12 residues in the CDR3. Trimming pared 3 bases from V and 6 bases from J, leaving 6 bases between. For the CDR3, the DNA is TGTGCCAGCAGTTTTCCAGGTCAGCCCCAGCATTTT. The encoded protein is CASSFPGQPQHF.

The CDR3 region has the DNA TGTGCCAGCAGTTTCGAACAATCCTACGAGCAGTACTTC. Translation gives CASSFEQSYEQYF. The chain couples TRBV12-3 or TRBV12-4 to TRBJ2-7, with unresolved D. Trimming took off 3 bases at V and 1 base at J, with 7 bases between the two ends. The CDR3 loop spans 13 amino acids.

This clonotype was detected ten times or more. A clone one base away is much larger, so this may be a read error. This chain joins TRBV5-4 and TRBJ2-7; D is possibly TRBD1 (5 bases). The CDR3 is 14 residues long. Germline V gives CDR1 SGHNT, CDR2 YYREEE (reference sequence). With 2 bases removed from V and 1 base from J, the gap between germline ends came to 10 bases. The CDR3 is CASSFSQASYEQYF. DNA of the CDR3: TGTGCCAGCAGCTTTTCACAGGCGTCCTACGAGCAGTACTTC. Full variable domain (missing parts from reference TRBV5-4 and TRBJ2-7): ETGVTQSPTHLIKTRGQQVTLRCSSQSGHNTVSWYQQALGQGPQFIFQYYREEENGRGNFPPRFSGLQFPNYSSELNVNALELDDSALYLCASSFSQASYEQYFGPGTRLTVT.

The rearrangement uses TRBV24-1 and TRBJ2-7; 10 bases are a match to TRBD1. The CDR3 runs 14 residues. Germline loops: CDR1 KGHDR, CDR2 SFDVKD. After removal of 7 bases from V and 6 bases from J, the junction contained 8 bases not matched to a gene. The CDR3 protein is CATRPRDRGGEQYF. Written as DNA, the CDR3 is TGTGCCACCAGACCCCGGGACAGGGGTGGCGAGCAGTACTTC.

This clonotype was seen at least ten times. This chain uses TRBV6-5 with TRBJ2-7, with 8 bases identical to TRBD2. After removal of 6 bases from V and 4 bases from J, the junction contained 2 bases not matched to a gene. The germline CDR1 and CDR2 sequences are MNHEY and SVGAGI. The CDR3 consists of 12 residues. CDR3: CASRGTRYEQYF. The CDR3 coding sequence is TGTGCCAGCAGGGGGACTAGATACGAGCAGTACTTC.

The chain couples TRBV7-3 to TRBJ2-2; D might be TRBD2 (5 bases). CDR1 and CDR2 (germline): SGHTA, FQGTGA. This CDR3 has 14 amino acids. The germline V and J ends were trimmed by 2 bases and 6 bases, with 10 bases remaining between them. This CDR3 reads CASSLFSAAGELFF. CDR3 DNA sequence: TGTGCCAGCAGCTTATTTAGCGCTGCCGGGGAGCTGTTTTTT.

The table lists this clonotype with a few counts. The chain links TRBV5-1 to TRBJ2-2; D is unclear. Trimming took off 1 base at V and 2 bases at J, with 6 bases between the two ends. Germline CDR1 reads SGHRS; CDR2 reads YFSETQ. CDR3 length equals 14 residues. The CDR3 here is CASSLTDNTGELFF. DNA of the CDR3: TGCGCCAGCAGCTTGACAGACAACACCGGGGAGCTGTTTTTT.

This clonotype was seen once. The chain carries TRBV7-6 and TRBJ2-5, with TRBD2 identical over 10 bases. The CDR3 is 16 amino acids. The J segment lost 5 bases and the V segment lost 4 bases, leaving 10 bases of the junction unmatched. Germline assignment: CDR1 SGHVS and CDR2 FNYEAQ. The CDR3 nucleotides read TGTGCCAGCAGCTCACAAGCGGGAGGGACATCGGAGACCCAGTACTTC. This encodes CASSSQAGGTSETQYF.

This clonotype was seen only a few times. V usage is TRBV20-1 and J usage is TRBJ2-1; D gene ambiguous. The germline V gene has CDR1 DFQATT and CDR2 SNEGSKA (reference sequence). The CDR3 extends over 12 amino acids. The V and J ends lost 3 bases and 0 bases respectively, with 3 bases between them. The DNA of the CDR3 is TGCAGTGCTAGTTACTCCTACAATGAGCAGTTCTTC. Translation: CSASYSYNEQFF.

The rearrangement links TRBV5-5 to TRBJ1-1, with TRBD1 identical over 9 bases. CDR3 size: 13 residues. The germline CDR1 and CDR2 sequences are SGHKS and YYEKEE (reference sequence). With V trimmed by 4 bases and J by 3 bases, 1 base remained unmatched. CDR3 region: CASSRTGDTEAFF. DNA for the CDR3: TGTGCCAGCAGCAGGACAGGGGACACTGAAGCTTTCTTT.

This clonotype was observed a few times. The chain has TRBV5-5 and TRBJ2-7; D is ambiguous. V lost 0 bases and J 7 bases, leaving 5 bases between the germline ends. Germline V gene data show CDR1 as SGHKS and CDR2 as YYEKEE (reference sequence). The CDR3 covers 11 residues. This chain's CDR3 is CASSLAREQYF. Here the CDR3 DNA reads TGTGCCAGCAGCTTGGCGCGGGAGCAGTACTTC.

This clonotype is termed medium-sized. V gene TRBV12-3 or TRBV12-4 combines with J gene TRBJ2-1, with D uncertain. The CDR3 is 15 amino acids. Between the trimmed V and J ends, which lost 5 bases and 6 bases, there was a span of 17 bases. The CDR3 region has the DNA TGTGCCAGCAGTGACCCGATCAAGACATCCAATGAGCAGTTCTTC. It yields the protein CASSDPIKTSNEQFF.

This clonotype was detected many times. The CDR3 loop reads CASSLETRRYSPLHF. CDR3 nucleotides: TGTGCCAGCAGTTTAGAAACGAGACGATATTCACCCCTCCACTTT. V is TRBV27 and J is TRBJ1-6, with D unclear. This CDR3 comprises 15 residues. With 2 bases removed from V and 8 bases from J, the gap between germline ends came to 13 bases. From germline, CDR1 is MNHEY and CDR2 SMNVEV (reference sequence).

On this clonotype itself: Because the CDR3's place on the DNA is in doubt, the DNA is left out and the CDR3 is given as listed by TCRdb. V and J are TRBV7-3 and TRBJ2-2; TRBD1, as called in the table, went unchecked against the DNA. The CDR3 totals 22 residues, both ends included. CDR1 and CDR2 (germline): SGHTA, FQGTGA. CDR3 amino acids: CASSLSSTGANVLTFGAGELFF.